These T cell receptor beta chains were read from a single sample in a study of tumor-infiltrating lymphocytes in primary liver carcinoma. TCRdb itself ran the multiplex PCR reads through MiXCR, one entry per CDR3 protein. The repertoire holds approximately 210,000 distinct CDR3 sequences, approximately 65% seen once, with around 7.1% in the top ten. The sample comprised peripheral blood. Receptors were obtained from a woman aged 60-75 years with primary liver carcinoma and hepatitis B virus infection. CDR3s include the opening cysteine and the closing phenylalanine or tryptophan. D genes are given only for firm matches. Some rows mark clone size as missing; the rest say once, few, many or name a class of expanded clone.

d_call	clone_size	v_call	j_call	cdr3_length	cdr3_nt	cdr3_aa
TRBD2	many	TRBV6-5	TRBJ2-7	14	TGTGCCAGCAGTTTCCGGAGCGGGACCTACGAGCAGTACTTC	CASSFRSGTYEQYF
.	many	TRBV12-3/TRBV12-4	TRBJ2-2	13	TGTGCCAGCAGTCTCCCCCCCACCGGGGAGCTGTTTTTT	CASSLPPTGELFF
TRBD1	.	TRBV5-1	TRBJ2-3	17	TGCGCCAGCAGCCAGGACAGACCGGGACAGGGGACAGATACGCAGTATTTT	CASSQDRPGQGTDTQYF
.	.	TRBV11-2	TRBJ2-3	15	TGTGCCATCAGCCGGGCAGGTGGGAGTACAGATACGCAGTATTTT	CAISRAGGSTDTQYF
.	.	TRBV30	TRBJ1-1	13	TGTGCCTGGAGTGTGTTGGGGCCATCTGAAGTTTTCTTT	CAWSVLGPSEVFF
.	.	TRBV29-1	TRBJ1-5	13	TGCAGCGTATCCCAGGGCGGGGATCAGACCCAGCAATTT	CSVSQGGDQTQQF
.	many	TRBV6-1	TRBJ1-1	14	TGTGCCAGCATTAAGGACATTTTGAACACTGAAGCTTTCTTT	CASIKDILNTEAFF
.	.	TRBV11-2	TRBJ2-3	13	TGTACCAGCAGCATCGGGGGGCTAGATACGCAGTATTTT	CTSSIGGLDTQYF
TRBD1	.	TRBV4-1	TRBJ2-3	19	TGCGCCAGCAGCCAAGGTCTCTTCTTTAGAGGACAGGGACGTCAGCCCCAGTATTTT	CASSQGLFFRGQGRQPQYF
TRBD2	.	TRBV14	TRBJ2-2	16	TGTGCCAGCAGCCCTTTAGCGGGAGACCACACCGGGGAGCTGTTTTTT	CASSPLAGDHTGELFF
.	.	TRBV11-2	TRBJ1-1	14	TGTGTCAGCAGCTCTGCCGTAGTCGGGACTGAAGCTTTCTTT	CVSSSAVVGTEAFF
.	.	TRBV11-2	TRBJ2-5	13	TGTGCCAGCAGCTTATTACGGCACAAGATCCAGTACTTC	CASSLLRHKIQYF
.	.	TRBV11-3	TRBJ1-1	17	TGTGTAAGCAGCTTAGCGGGCCGCCCGACAGTGAACACTGAAGCTTTCTTT	CVSSLAGRPTVNTEAFF
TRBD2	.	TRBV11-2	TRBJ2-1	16	TGTACCAGCAGCTTATTTCCTAGCGGGAGTTCCAGTGAGCAGTTCTTC	CTSSLFPSGSSSEQFF
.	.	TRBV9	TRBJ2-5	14	TGTGCCAGCAGCTCAGGGACCCACCAAGAGACCCAGTACTTC	CASSSGTHQETQYF
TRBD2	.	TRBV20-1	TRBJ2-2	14	TGCAGTGCTAGTTTGGGGGAGGGCACCGGGGAACTGTTTTTT	CSASLGEGTGELFF
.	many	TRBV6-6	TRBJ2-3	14	TGTGCCAGCAGTTATATTATTTCCACAGATACGCAGTATTTT	CASSYIISTDTQYF
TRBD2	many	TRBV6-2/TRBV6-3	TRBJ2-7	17	TGTGCCAGCCAGACTAGCGGGAGGACTACTAGCTCCTACGAGCAGTACTTC	CASQTSGRTTSSYEQYF
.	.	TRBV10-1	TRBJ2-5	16	TGCGCCAGCAGTGAGTCGATGGCTAGCGAAAGAGAGACCCAGTACTTC	CASSESMASERETQYF
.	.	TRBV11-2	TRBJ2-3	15	TGTGTCAGCAGCCCTAGGTGGTCTTTGACTGATACGCAGTATTTT	CVSSPRWSLTDTQYF
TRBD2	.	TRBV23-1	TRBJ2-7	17	TGCGCCAGCAGTCAAAGACTAGCGGGAGGGGTTTCCTACGAGCAGTACTTC	CASSQRLAGGVSYEQYF
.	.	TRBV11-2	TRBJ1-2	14	TGTGCCAGCAGCCTCGTGGCAGATTACTATGGCTACACCTTC	CASSLVADYYGYTF